This TCR beta chain was identified in a study of shared clonotypes between healthy human individuals. TCRdb keeps only in-frame clones here, not all; method: immunoSEQ multiplex PCR. The repertoire consists of around 2.5 million clones, with 93% occurring once and the leading ten covering around 0.37%. This CDR3 spans 16 amino acids. CDR1 ENHRY and CDR2 SYGVKD come from the germline V gene. V lost 6 bases, J lost 3 bases, and 10 bases stayed unmatched. The chain employs TRBV10-3 and TRBJ2-7; 11 bases are a match to TRBD2. Input material: naive CD4+ T cells from PBMCs. Subset of the sample: CD45RA+ positively selected. The receptor was isolated from a young man in good health. Some clones in this sample may be carry-over from other donors' samples. The CDR3 DNA reads TGTGCCATCAGGGGAGGGACTAGCGGAGCAAACTACGAGCAGTACTTC. This translates into CAIRGGTSGANYEQYF.